One and the same sample provided the 16 T cell receptor beta chains below, sequenced in a study of a mutant IDH1 vaccine in newly diagnosed glioma. Antigens of these TCRs are unknown. Regarding time point: week 35, safety follow-up. With topical imiquimod, each dose of the vaccine consisted of 300 ug of mutant IDH1 20-mer peptide. TCRdb's table, derived via immunoSEQ multiplex PCR, lists solely in-frame clones and lacks some. The table has some 50,000 clones, almost 95% seen once; the top ten hold around 2%. Sequencing used PBMCs, obtained from a glioma patient whose treatment included an IDH1 peptide vaccine. The receptors originated from a man between 50 and 59 years old with glioma.

This rearrangement joins TRBV29-1 to TRBJ1-2; 8 nucleotides agree with TRBD1. After removal of 7 bases from V and 9 bases from J, the junction contained 10 bases not matched to a gene. Per the germline V gene, CDR1 is SQVTM and CDR2 is ANQGSEA. This CDR3 is 12 amino acids long. CDR3 nucleotides: TGCAGCGAGCACCGACAGGGGAGTAGCTACACCTTC. This translates into CSEHRQGSSYTF.

This chain connects TRBV4-1 to TRBJ2-1; tentatively, D is TRBD1 (5 bases). There are 17 residues in the CDR3. Germline V gives CDR1 MGHRA, CDR2 YSYEKL. Trimming cost V 5 bases and J 0 bases, with 17 bases left between them. CDR3 coding DNA: TGCGCCAGCAGCGAGGACATCTTCTTGGGCTCCTACAATGAGCAGTTCTTC. Translated, it gives CASSEDIFLGSYNEQFF.

The CDR3 bases are TGCAGCGTTCCACAGGGTCAGCAGTTCTTC. As protein: CSVPQGQQFF. The V and J genes are TRBV29-1 and TRBJ2-1, with D possibly TRBD1 on 6 matching bases. The germline gives CDR1 SQVTM, CDR2 ANQGSEA. The V and J ends lost 5 bases and 11 bases respectively, with 10 bases between them. The CDR3 consists of 10 residues.

The chain has TRBV10-1 and TRBJ2-2; D is ambiguous. The germline V gene has CDR1 WNHNN and CDR2 SYGVQD (reference sequence). V shed 3 bases and J shed 7 bases, with 9 bases lying between them. This CDR3 is built from 13 residues. CDR3 nucleotides: TGCGCCAGCAGTGAATCCCGGGTCGGGGAGCTGTTTTTT. It specifies CASSESRVGELFF.

The chain couples TRBV30 to TRBJ2-1; either TRBD1 or TRBD2 may supply D (7 bases each). The CDR3 totals 15 residues. The germline V and J ends were trimmed by 2 bases and 3 bases, with 14 bases remaining between them. Germline V gene data show CDR1 as GTSNPN and CDR2 as SVGIG (reference sequence). CDR3 sequence reads: CAWSFSRGGYNEQFF. CDR3 DNA: TGTGCCTGGAGTTTTAGCAGGGGGGGCTACAATGAGCAGTTCTTC.

This chain links TRBV5-1 with TRBJ2-1; no definite D call. Germline CDR1 reads SGHRS; CDR2 reads YFSETQ. V shed 0 bases and J shed 0 bases, with 7 bases lying between them. The CDR3 length is 15 residues. Here the CDR3 reads CASSLEGSSYNEQFF. CDR3 DNA: TGCGCCAGCAGCTTGGAGGGTAGCTCCTACAATGAGCAGTTCTTC.

The chain employs TRBV6-1 and TRBJ2-7; 10 bases align to TRBD1. CDR1 MNHNS and CDR2 SASEGT come from the germline V gene. V lost 0 bases and J lost 3; bases outside the gene matches: 5. The CDR3 totals 16 residues. CDR3 region: CASSEAGRDRGYEQYF. CDR3 DNA sequence: TGTGCCAGCAGTGAAGCTGGAAGGGACAGGGGCTACGAGCAGTACTTC.

The CDR3 nucleotides are TGTGCCAGCGAAATCGGGGGACAGGGGGACTATGGCTACACCTTC. This gives the protein CASEIGGQGDYGYTF. The chain links TRBV7-9 to TRBJ1-2, with 11 bases identical to TRBD1. J gave up 3 bases and V 8 bases, and 8 bases lay outside the gene matches. Germline values: CDR1 SEHNR, CDR2 FQNEAQ (reference sequence). The CDR3 is 15 residues long. Complete variable domain (other parts from reference TRBV7-9 and TRBJ1-2): DTGVSQNPRHKITKRGQNVTFRCDPISEHNRLYWYRQTLGQGPEFLTYFQNEAQLEKSRLLSDRFSAERPKGSFSTLEIQRTEQGDSAMYLCASEIGGQGDYGYTFGSGTRLTVV.

This chain connects TRBV28 to TRBJ1-1; D not resolved. Trimming stripped 3 bases from V and 1 base from J, with 12 bases between. Germline V lookup: CDR1 MDHEN, CDR2 SYDVKM. The length of the CDR3 is 15 residues. The chain's CDR3 is CASSLGSPGNTEAFF. The DNA of the CDR3 is TGTGCCAGCAGTTTGGGGTCTCCGGGGAACACTGAAGCTTTCTTT.

This clone was recorded once. The chain has TRBV5-4 and TRBJ1-1, with unresolved D. Trimming shortened V by 5 bases and J by 2 bases, and 4 bases separated the two germline ends. CDR3 length equals 11 residues. In germline, CDR1 is SGHNT, CDR2 YYREEE (reference sequence). In DNA, the CDR3 is TGTGCCAGCAGAGCTAACACTGAAGCTTTCTTT. Translating it yields CASRANTEAFF.

J is TRBJ1-5 and V is TRBV25-1; D may be TRBD1 (6 bases). The V end lost 8 bases, the J end lost 2 bases, and 19 bases lay between the germline ends. The CDR3 length is 16 residues. Germline V gene sequence: CDR1 MGHDK, CDR2 SYGVNS. Written as DNA, the CDR3 is TGTGCCAGCTCAAGGGGGGGGCGGTACTGCAATCAGCCCCAGCATTTT. Residues: CASSRGGRYCNQPQHF.

The J gene is TRBJ2-7, the V gene TRBV29-1, with 10 nucleotides matching TRBD2. CDR1 SQVTM and CDR2 ANQGSEA come from the germline V gene. V was clipped by 3 bases and J by 3 bases; unmatched bases: 8. CDR3 size: 15 residues. Here the CDR3 reads CSVEGILAGSYEQYF. CDR3 DNA sequence: TGCAGCGTTGAGGGTATACTAGCGGGGAGCTACGAGCAGTACTTC.

V usage is TRBV27 and J usage is TRBJ2-7; 9 bases agree with TRBD1. V lost 6 bases and J lost 5; bases outside the gene matches: 11. The CDR3 has 15 residues. The germline gives CDR1 MNHEY, CDR2 SMNVEV (reference sequence). The CDR3 sequence: CASSPSGTGSHEQYF. CDR3 bases: TGTGCCAGCAGCCCCTCCGGGACAGGGTCTCACGAGCAGTACTTC.

The chain is built from TRBV4-1 and TRBJ1-1, with D perhaps TRBD1 (5 bases). This CDR3 is built from 17 residues. With 1 base removed from V and 4 bases from J, the gap between germline ends came to 19 bases. Germline values: CDR1 MGHRA, CDR2 YSYEKL. CDR3 residues: CASSQVPVSSGVTEAFF. In nucleotides, the CDR3 is TGCGCCAGCAGCCAAGTCCCGGTCTCGTCGGGGGTCACTGAAGCTTTCTTT.

The rearrangement links TRBV15 to TRBJ1-2; 7 bases agree with TRBD1. The CDR3 extends over 14 amino acids. Germline CDR1 reads LNHNV; CDR2 reads YYDKDF (reference sequence). Germline trimming cut 3 bases from V and 2 bases from J; bases unmatched to any gene: 3. CDR3 in DNA: TGTGCCACCAGCAGTGACAGGGTAAACTATGGCTACACCTTC. Protein sequence: CATSSDRVNYGYTF. The full variable domain, its missing parts supplied by reference TRBV15 and TRBJ1-2, is DAMVIQNPRYQVTQFGKPVTLSCSQTLNHNVMYWYQQKSSQAPKLLFHYYDKDFNNEADTPDNFQSRRPNTSFCFLDIRSPGLGDTAMYLCATSSDRVNYGYTFGSGTRLTVV.

The chain recombines TRBV18 with TRBJ1-3; no firm D call. There are 12 residues in the CDR3. Per germline, CDR1 KGHSH and CDR2 LQKENI. Trimming took off 3 bases at V and 9 bases at J, with 9 bases between the two ends. This CDR3 is CASSPRGFTIYF. The DNA for the CDR3 is TGTGCCAGCTCACCCCGAGGGTTCACCATATATTTT.